There are many counts of the clone carrying this T cell receptor beta chain. TCRdb re-derived calls from the RACE reads in MiXCR, one entry per CDR3 protein. The sample carries some 100,000 distinct CDR3 sequences, roughly a tenth recorded once. The data derive from a study of human T cells and chemical hapten exposure. Time point meaning: patch test 2, 6 weeks after DPC sensitization. Treatment denoted: therapeutic diphenylcyclopropenone sensitization with weekly scalp DPC. Germline CDR1 and CDR2: SQVTM and ANQGSEA. The CDR3 is 13 amino acids. Trimming removed 4 bases at V and 0 bases at J, with 9 bases between.

The origin of this receptor is a woman in her 40s with alopecia areata. Some clones in this sample may be carry-over from other donors' samples. The V gene is TRBV29-1, the J gene TRBJ1-1; unclear D gene. The sequences come from whole blood, collected in connection with sensitization to the hapten diphenylcyclopropenone (DPC). The CDR3: CSVAVYMNTEAFF. DNA for the CDR3: TGCAGCGTTGCGGTTTACATGAACACTGAAGCTTTCTTT.